These 13 T cell receptor beta chains came from one sample sequenced in a study of T-cell reconstitution after alpha-beta-depleted transplantation in children. Unique molecular identifiers were built into the TCRbeta library. MiXCR, applied by TCRdb to the PCR reads, yields one record per CDR3 protein. The repertoire has 360,000 or so distinct CDR3 sequences, about a fifth of them found once; the top ten carry around 4%. Sequencing used PBMCs from the stem cell graft donor, obtained from the stem cell graft. All receptors derive from a human donor who donated a stem cell graft to a child with acute myeloid leukemia.

Many counts were recorded for this clonotype. The chain has TRBV20-1 and TRBJ1-3, with D maybe TRBD1 (5 bases). This CDR3 has 13 amino acids. The V gene's germline CDR1 is DFQATT and CDR2 SNEGSKA (reference sequence). Trimming stripped 6 bases from V and 5 bases from J, with 14 bases between. CDR3 in amino acids: CSALRGGRNTIYF. The DNA of the CDR3 is TGCAGTGCCCTGAGGGGCGGAAGAAACACCATATATTTT.

This chain uses TRBV4-1 with TRBJ2-1; TRBD2 matches at 11 bases. The CDR3 is made up of 17 amino acids. V was clipped by 0 bases and J by 4 bases; unmatched bases: 5. Germline CDR1 MGHRA, CDR2 YSYEKL. CDR3 residues: CASSQDLLAGAYNEQFF. The CDR3 DNA follows: TGCGCCAGCAGCCAAGATCTACTAGCGGGAGCTTACAATGAGCAGTTCTTC.

The DNA of the CDR3 is TGTGCCACCAGCAGAGATCAATCTGAAGCTTTCTTT. Translation: CATSRDQSEAFF. The chain carries TRBV15 and TRBJ1-1; unclear D gene. The germline gives CDR1 LNHNV, CDR2 YYDKDF (reference sequence). Trimming stripped 0 bases from V and 6 bases from J, with 5 bases between. This CDR3 region has 12 residues.

The chain employs TRBV12-3 or TRBV12-4 and TRBJ2-2, with a tentative D call TRBD1 (6 bases). CDR3 length: 17 amino acids. V was cut by 1 base and J by 1 base, with 13 bases left in between. The DNA of the CDR3 is TGTGCCAGCAGTTTAGACCCCGGGACACAGAACACCGGGGAGCTGTTTTTT. Its translation: CASSLDPGTQNTGELFF.

The chain is built from TRBV28 and TRBJ2-1, with 10 bases aligning to TRBD2. This CDR3 is 19 amino acids long. Germline CDR1 reads MDHEN; CDR2 reads SYDVKM. Trimming removed 3 bases from V and 0 bases from J; junction bases left unmatched: 11. The CDR3 DNA follows: TGTGCCAGCAGTTTTTATACTAGCGGGGAGATAAGCTCCTACAATGAGCAGTTCTTC. Residues: CASSFYTSGEISSYNEQFF.

The chain recombines TRBV7-2 with TRBJ2-7; 7 bases are shared with TRBD1. Germline-derived CDR1 and CDR2 are SGHTA and FQGNSA. V shed 5 bases, J shed 6 bases, and the junction held 10 bases outside the gene matches. This CDR3 is 14 amino acids long. The chain's CDR3 is CASSTRQGPGEQYF. CDR3 DNA: TGTGCCAGCAGCACCCGACAGGGACCGGGCGAGCAGTACTTC.

The chain couples TRBV21-1 to TRBJ2-5; TRBD1, the D gene given by the table, was not confirmed from the DNA. TRBV21-1 is a pseudogene. This CDR3 has 15 amino acids. CDR3 sequence (DNA): TGTGCCAGCAGCCGCACGGGGGCACGCCAAGAGACCCAGTACTTC. Translation: CASSRTGARQETQYF.

CDR3 residues: CSAPSGTFSSYNEQFF. As DNA, the CDR3 is TGCAGTGCTCCATCCGGGACTTTTAGCTCCTACAATGAGCAGTTCTTC. The rearrangement joins TRBV20-1 to TRBJ2-1; the D gene is possibly TRBD2 (6 bases). This CDR3 has 16 amino acids. Germline-derived CDR1 and CDR2 are DFQATT and SNEGSKA (reference sequence). Trimming removed 5 bases at V and 0 bases at J, with 17 bases between.

This clonotype was seen a few times. V gene TRBV28 combines with J gene TRBJ2-7; D may be TRBD2 (6 bases). V shed 5 bases and J shed 6 bases, with 11 bases lying between them. In germline, CDR1 is MDHEN, CDR2 SYDVKM. The CDR3 has 12 amino acids. The CDR3 loop reads CASSINSGEQYF. The CDR3 DNA reads as TGTGCCAGCAGTATTAATAGCGGCGAGCAGTACTTC.

This clonotype was seen a handful of times. The V gene is TRBV20-1, the J gene TRBJ1-1; 7 bases line up with TRBD1. Per the germline V gene, CDR1 is DFQATT and CDR2 is SNEGSKA (reference sequence). V lost 6 bases to trimming and J lost 11 bases; unmatched junction nucleotides: 12. The length of the CDR3 is 12 residues. CDR3 amino acids: CSALGQASEAFF. Here the CDR3 DNA reads TGCAGTGCCCTAGGACAGGCCTCAGAGGCTTTCTTT.

There are a few counts of this clonotype. V usage is TRBV7-9 and J usage is TRBJ2-7; 7 nucleotides align to TRBD2. Germline V gives CDR1 SEHNR, CDR2 FQNEAQ (reference sequence). V gave up 1 base and J gave up 2 bases; unmatched junction bases: 5. This CDR3 has 15 amino acids. The CDR3 spells CASSLGRESPYEQYF. CDR3 nucleotide sequence: TGTGCCAGCAGCTTAGGGCGGGAGAGTCCCTACGAGCAGTACTTC.

The V gene is TRBV5-1, the J gene TRBJ2-7; weak D call: TRBD1 (6 bases). CDR1 is SGHRS and CDR2 is YFSETQ in the germline V gene. The CDR3 is made up of 13 amino acids. V was cut by 0 bases and J by 7 bases, with 11 bases left in between. CDR3 amino acids: CASSLAGQREQYF. The CDR3 region has the DNA TGCGCCAGCAGCTTGGCCGGACAGAGGGAGCAGTACTTC.

This clonotype was found a few times. The V call is TRBV20-1, the J call TRBJ2-3; the D gene is possibly TRBD2 (5 bases). The CDR3 loop spans 14 amino acids. The V gene lost 4 bases and the J gene lost 3 bases, with 14 bases spanning the gap. CDR1 and CDR2 from the germline V gene are DFQATT and SNEGSKA (reference sequence). CDR3 loop: CSANLGSLTDTQYF. The DNA for the CDR3 is TGCAGTGCTAATCTAGGGAGTCTGACAGATACGCAGTATTTT.